The 25 T cell receptor beta chains presented below share a single source sample, sequenced in a study of shared clonotypes between healthy human individuals. Sequencing used immunoSEQ multiplex PCR; TCRdb keeps in-frame clones, though not all of them. The data hold just over 2,000,000 clones, with 85% to 95% observed a single time. The sequenced material came from naive CD4+ T cells sorted from blood. Subset indicated: CD45RA+ positively selected. These TCRs come from a man aged 18 to 30 in good health.

This sequence joins TRBV6-1 and TRBJ1-3; D possibly corresponds to TRBD1 (5 bases). V was trimmed by 7 bases and J by 0 bases, leaving 13 bases between them. The CDR3 has 15 amino acids. Per the germline V gene, CDR1 is MNHNS and CDR2 is SASEGT. The CDR3 sequence: CASIPRRGSGNTIYF. The CDR3 nucleotides read TGTGCCAGCATCCCAAGGAGGGGCTCTGGAAACACCATATATTTT.

CDR3 sequence: CASSLGQGGINEKLFF. DNA for the CDR3: TGTGCCAGCTCACTAGGACAGGGAGGCATCAATGAAAAACTGTTTTTT. The chain recombines TRBV18 with TRBJ1-4, with 8 bases that match TRBD1. CDR3 length: 16 amino acids. Germline V gives CDR1 KGHSH, CDR2 LQKENI. Trimming removed 4 bases from V and 5 bases from J; junction bases left unmatched: 9. Combining the CDR3 with reference TRBV18 and TRBJ1-4 gives the whole variable domain NAGVMQNPRHLVRRRGQEARLRCSPMKGHSHVYWYRQLPEEGLKFMVYLQKENIIDESGMPKERFSAEFPKEGPSILRIQQVVRGDSAAYFCASSLGQGGINEKLFFGSGTQLSVL.

The V call is TRBV9, the J call TRBJ1-1; TRBD1 matches 9 bases. V was pared by 2 bases and J by 1 base, with 3 bases of the junction left unmatched. This CDR3 has 15 residues. CDR1 and CDR2 from the germline V gene are SGDLS and YYNGEE. This CDR3 is CASSVWDRANTEAFF. CDR3 coding DNA: TGTGCCAGCAGCGTTTGGGACAGGGCGAACACTGAAGCTTTCTTT. Based on the CDR3 plus reference TRBV9 and TRBJ1-1, the full variable domain is DSGVTQTPKHLITATGQRVTLRCSPRSGDLSVYWYQQSLDQGLQFLIQYYNGEERAKGNILERFSAQQFPDLHSELNLSSLELGDSALYFCASSVWDRANTEAFFGQGTRLTVV.

The chain recombines TRBV4-1 with TRBJ2-3; 7 positions agree with TRBD2. Per germline, CDR1 MGHRA and CDR2 YSYEKL. V lost 2 bases, J lost 2 bases, and 4 bases stayed unmatched. This CDR3 has 15 residues. In nucleotides, the CDR3 is TGCGCCAGCAGCCAAAGCGGGGCCCCCACAGATACGCAGTATTTT. This sequence encodes CASSQSGAPTDTQYF.

In DNA form, the CDR3 reads TGTGCCCTTAGCGGGAGCTCCTACAATGAGCAGTTCTTC. It specifies CALSGSSYNEQFF. This chain connects TRBV2 to TRBJ2-1; 9 bases line up with TRBD2. J gave up 0 bases and V 11 bases, and 2 bases lay outside the gene matches. The germline V gene encodes CDR1 SNHLY and CDR2 FYNNEI. The CDR3 runs to 13 residues.

The chain links TRBV29-1 to TRBJ2-5; no clear D gene. Trimming stripped 7 bases from V and 5 bases from J, with 11 bases between. The CDR3 extends over 11 amino acids. CDR1 is SQVTM and CDR2 is ANQGSEA in the germline V gene. The CDR3, as DNA: TGCAGCGCCGGGTCCGGGGAGACCCAGTACTTC. Encoded protein: CSAGSGETQYF.

This clone was recorded once. J is TRBJ2-5 and V is TRBV7-2; D is perhaps TRBD1 or TRBD2 (7 bases each). Germline V gene lookup returns CDR1 SGHTA and CDR2 FQGNSA. This CDR3 is 14 amino acids long. V dropped 5 bases and J dropped 5 bases, with 15 bases sitting between them. The DNA of the CDR3 is TGTGCCAGCAGCACTCAGGGGGGGAGGGAGACCCAGTACTTC. Its translation: CASSTQGGRETQYF.

This rearrangement joins TRBV6-5 to TRBJ1-4; weak D call: TRBD1 (5 bases). The CDR3 length is 14 residues. Germline V lookup: CDR1 MNHEY, CDR2 SVGAGI. The V and J ends lost 3 bases and 6 bases respectively, with 11 bases between them. Here the CDR3 reads CASSYSGTYEKLFF. The CDR3 nucleotides read TGTGCCAGCAGTTATTCCGGGACCTATGAAAAACTGTTTTTT.

The chain links TRBV6-1 to TRBJ2-7, with 12 positions matching TRBD1. Trimming cost V 1 base and J 5 bases; bases outside gene matches: 3. Germline CDR1 and CDR2: MNHNS and SASEGT. The CDR3 extends over 15 amino acids. CDR3 amino acids: CASSEGGTGGNEQYF. DNA of the CDR3: TGTGCCAGCAGTGAAGGTGGGACAGGGGGCAACGAGCAGTACTTC.

This rearrangement joins TRBV11-2 to TRBJ2-3, with D unclear. CDR1 is SGHAT and CDR2 is FQNNGV in the germline V gene. This CDR3 region has 14 residues. V lost 2 bases to trimming and J lost 5 bases, with 11 bases between them. The CDR3 protein is CASSLWAGRDTQYF. The CDR3, as DNA: TGTGCCAGCAGCTTATGGGCCGGTAGAGATACGCAGTATTTT.

The J gene is TRBJ1-3, the V gene TRBV6-5, with D uncertain. Trimming shortened V by 5 bases and J by 4 bases, and 15 bases separated the two germline ends. This CDR3 region has 15 residues. Germline CDR1 reads MNHEY; CDR2 reads SVGAGI. The CDR3 sequence is CASSPGPVAGNTIYF. Here the CDR3 DNA reads TGTGCCAGCAGTCCCGGGCCCGTGGCAGGAAACACCATATATTTT.

The chain links TRBV7-2 to TRBJ2-7; 10 bases match TRBD2. Trimming removed 3 bases from V and 5 bases from J; junction bases left unmatched: 7. Per the germline V gene, CDR1 is SGHTA and CDR2 is FQGNSA. This CDR3 has 15 residues. Written as DNA, the CDR3 is TGTGCCAGCAGCTTCCTAGCGGGAGTATTCAACGAGCAGTACTTC. Translating gives CASSFLAGVFNEQYF.

The gene calls are TRBV29-1 and TRBJ2-1, with D possibly being TRBD1 (6 bases). Germline CDR1 reads SQVTM; CDR2 reads ANQGSEA. There are 14 residues in the CDR3. Deletions cut 4 bases from V and 0 bases from J, with 10 bases between. Here the CDR3 DNA reads TGCAGCGTTGCTGGGGGCCTCTCCTACAATGAGCAGTTCTTC. Translating it yields CSVAGGLSYNEQFF.

The V gene is TRBV18, the J gene TRBJ2-7; D remains ambiguous. Trimming removed 3 bases at V and 4 bases at J, with 13 bases between. CDR1 and CDR2 from the germline V gene are KGHSH and LQKENI. There are 14 residues in the CDR3. The CDR3 coding sequence is TGTGCCAGCTCACCTTCGGTACCCGCTTACGAGCAGTACTTC. Translation: CASSPSVPAYEQYF.

This sequence joins TRBV5-4 and TRBJ1-4; D may be TRBD1 (6 bases). V lost 0 bases to trimming and J lost 3 bases, with 9 bases between them. The CDR3 runs to 15 residues. The germline CDR1 and CDR2 sequences are SGHNT and YYREEE (reference sequence). In DNA, the CDR3 is TGTGCCAGCAGCTTGGGGGGGGCGGCTAATGAAAAACTGTTTTTT. This codes for CASSLGGAANEKLFF.

As for this clone: Other nucleotide sequences from this sample produce the same CDR3. V and J are TRBV7-9 and TRBJ1-1; D not resolved. The CDR3 length is 13 residues. Germline CDR1 and CDR2: SEHNR and FQNEAQ (reference sequence). V was cut by 1 base and J by 2 bases, with 5 bases left in between. The CDR3: CASSLELNTEAFF. In nucleotides, the CDR3 is TGTGCCAGCAGCTTAGAGCTCAACACTGAAGCTTTCTTT.

This clone has a single count. This rearrangement joins TRBV28 to TRBJ2-1; tentatively, D is TRBD2 (6 bases). The CDR3 covers 14 residues. CDR1 and CDR2 from the germline V gene are MDHEN and SYDVKM. Between the trimmed V and J ends, which lost 11 bases and 1 base, there was a span of 15 bases. CDR3 sequence reads: CALGKGRSYNEQFF. The CDR3 coding sequence is TGTGCCCTCGGGAAGGGGAGGTCCTACAATGAGCAGTTCTTC. Full variable domain (remainder filled in from reference TRBV28 and TRBJ2-1): DVKVTQSSRYLVKRTGEKVFLECVQDMDHENMFWYRQDPGLGLRLIYFSYDVKMKEKGDIPEGYSVSREKKERFSLILESASTNQTSMYLCALGKGRSYNEQFFGPGTRLTVL.

This sequence joins TRBV5-5 and TRBJ2-1; the match to TRBD2 covers 8 bases. The CDR3 has 15 amino acids. Germline-derived CDR1 and CDR2 are SGHKS and YYEKEE (reference sequence). The V gene end was trimmed by 5 bases and the J gene end by 7 bases; junction bases not matched to a gene: 11. The CDR3 DNA sequence: TGTGCCAGCAGGTCGCCGGGGACTAGTGTTAATGAGCAGTTCTTC. Translated, it gives CASRSPGTSVNEQFF.

This clone has just one count. The chain carries TRBV5-1 and TRBJ2-7, with 7 nucleotides matching TRBD1. With V trimmed by 0 bases and J by 3 bases, 3 bases remained unmatched. Per the germline V gene, CDR1 is SGHRS and CDR2 is YFSETQ. The CDR3 runs 14 residues. CDR3: CASSLGSGGYEQYF. In nucleotides, the CDR3 is TGCGCCAGCAGCTTGGGGTCAGGGGGCTACGAGCAGTACTTC.

Regarding this clone: This may come from a read error, since a much larger clone is one base off. The chain joins TRBV10-3 to TRBJ1-2; 7 bases line up with TRBD1. Germline V gives CDR1 ENHRY, CDR2 SYGVKD. There are 11 residues in the CDR3. CDR3 protein: CVISEDRSYTF. The DNA for the CDR3 is TGTGTCATCAGTGAGGACAGGTCCTACACCTTC.

The chain links TRBV5-1 to TRBJ1-4; TRBD1 is a possible D gene (6 bases). The CDR3 runs to 14 residues. Germline CDR1 is SGHRS and CDR2 is YFSETQ. The V end lost 1 base, the J end lost 6 bases, and 10 bases lay between the germline ends. Written as DNA, the CDR3 is TGCGCCAGCAGCTTGTCAGGGGCGGATGAAAAACTGTTTTTT. Translated: CASSLSGADEKLFF.

The CDR3 reads CASGRGTTSGYTF. The CDR3 region has the DNA TGCGCCAGCGGGCGGGGGACTACGAGTGGCTACACCTTC. This chain connects TRBV5-1 to TRBJ1-2; the D gene is possibly TRBD1 (5 bases). The CDR3 totals 13 residues. Germline assignment: CDR1 SGHRS and CDR2 YFSETQ. V was trimmed by 7 bases and J by 7 bases, leaving 17 bases between them.

The chain couples TRBV28 to TRBJ2-1; a possible D gene is TRBD1 (5 bases). The V end lost 0 bases, the J end lost 7 bases, and 13 bases lay between the germline ends. Germline V CDR1 and CDR2: MDHEN, SYDVKM. The CDR3 spans 15 residues. The CDR3 is CASSLWARGWNEQFF. In nucleotides, the CDR3 is TGTGCCAGCAGTTTATGGGCAAGGGGCTGGAATGAGCAGTTCTTC.

The gene calls are TRBV5-1 and TRBJ2-7; 7 bases are shared with TRBD2. This CDR3 region has 19 residues. Germline CDR1 is SGHRS and CDR2 is YFSETQ. V dropped 3 bases and J dropped 4; count of bases not matched to a gene: 22. The CDR3 sequence: CASSSHLSNPAGVIYEQYF. For the CDR3, the DNA is TGCGCCAGCAGCTCGCACCTCAGTAATCCGGCGGGGGTAATTTACGAGCAGTACTTC.

This clone occurred once. Other DNA sequences from this sample encode an identical CDR3 as well. The chain combines TRBV6-5 with TRBJ1-6; no clear D gene. The CDR3 sequence is 15 residues long. With 0 bases removed from V and 4 bases from J, the gap between germline ends came to 7 bases. CDR1 is MNHEY, CDR2 SVGAGI, per germline. CDR3 region: CASSYSRSYNSPLHF. The CDR3 DNA is TGTGCCAGCAGTTACTCCAGAAGTTATAATTCACCCCTCCACTTT.